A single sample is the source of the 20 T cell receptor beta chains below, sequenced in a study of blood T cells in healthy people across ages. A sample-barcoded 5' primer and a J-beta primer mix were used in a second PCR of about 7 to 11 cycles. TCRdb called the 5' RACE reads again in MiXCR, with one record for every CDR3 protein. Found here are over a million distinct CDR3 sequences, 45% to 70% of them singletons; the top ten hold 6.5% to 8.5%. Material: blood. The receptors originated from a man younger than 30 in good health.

CDR3 protein: CASSEYSYGYTF. As DNA, the CDR3 is TGTGCCAGCAGTGAATACAGCTATGGCTACACCTTC. This chain connects TRBV25-1 to TRBJ1-2; D unclear. Germline V gene data show CDR1 as MGHDK and CDR2 as SYGVNS. Trimming left V 0 bases short and J 4 bases short, with 3 bases between. This CDR3 contains 12 residues.

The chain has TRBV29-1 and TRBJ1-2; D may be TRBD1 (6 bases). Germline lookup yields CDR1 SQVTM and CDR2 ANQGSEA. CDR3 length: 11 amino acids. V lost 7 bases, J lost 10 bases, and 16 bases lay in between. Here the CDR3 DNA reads TGCAGCGCCCTACAGGAGGGGGACTACACCTTC. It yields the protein CSALQEGDYTF.

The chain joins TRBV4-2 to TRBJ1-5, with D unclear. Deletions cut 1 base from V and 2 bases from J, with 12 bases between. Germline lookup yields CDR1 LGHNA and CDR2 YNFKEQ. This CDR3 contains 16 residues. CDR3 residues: CASSQVLRVGNQPQHF. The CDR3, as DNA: TGTGCCAGCAGCCAAGTTCTAAGGGTCGGCAATCAGCCCCAGCATTTT.

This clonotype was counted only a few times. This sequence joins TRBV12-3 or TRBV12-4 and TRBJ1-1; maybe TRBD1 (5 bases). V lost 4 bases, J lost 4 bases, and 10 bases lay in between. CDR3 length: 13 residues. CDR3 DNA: TGTGCCAGCAGTTGGACATCGGGCACTGAAGCTTTCTTT. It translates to CASSWTSGTEAFF.

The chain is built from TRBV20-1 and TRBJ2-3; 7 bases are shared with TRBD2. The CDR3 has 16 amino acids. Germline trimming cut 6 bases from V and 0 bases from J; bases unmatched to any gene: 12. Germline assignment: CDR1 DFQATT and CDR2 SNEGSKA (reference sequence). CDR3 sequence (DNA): TGCAGTGCCCACCCCCGACTAGCTCCTAGCACAGATACGCAGTATTTT. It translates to CSAHPRLAPSTDTQYF.

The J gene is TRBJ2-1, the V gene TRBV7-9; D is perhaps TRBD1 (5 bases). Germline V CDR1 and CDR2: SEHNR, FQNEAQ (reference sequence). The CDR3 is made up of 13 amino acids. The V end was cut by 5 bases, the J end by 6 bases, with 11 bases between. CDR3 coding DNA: TGTGCCAGCAGCAACCAGGGATCCAATGAGCAGTTCTTC. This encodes CASSNQGSNEQFF.

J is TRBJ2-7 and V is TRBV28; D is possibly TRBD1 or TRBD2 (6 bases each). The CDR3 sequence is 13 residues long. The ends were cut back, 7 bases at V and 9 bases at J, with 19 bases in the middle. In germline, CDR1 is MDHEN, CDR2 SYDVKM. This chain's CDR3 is CASTTPGASGQYF. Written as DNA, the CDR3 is TGTGCCAGCACCACGCCGGGGGCGTCCGGGCAGTACTTC. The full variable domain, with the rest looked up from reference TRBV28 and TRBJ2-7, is DVKVTQSSRYLVKRTGEKVFLECVQDMDHENMFWYRQDPGLGLRLIYFSYDVKMKEKGDIPEGYSVSREKKERFSLILESASTNQTSMYLCASTTPGASGQYFGPGTRLTVT.

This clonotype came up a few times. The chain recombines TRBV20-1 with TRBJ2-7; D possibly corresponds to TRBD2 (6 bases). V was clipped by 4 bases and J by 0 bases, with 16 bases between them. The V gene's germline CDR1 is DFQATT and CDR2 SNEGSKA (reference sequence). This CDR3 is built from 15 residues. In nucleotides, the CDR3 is TGCAGTGCTACCCAGGGACTTTACAGCTCCTACGAGCAGTACTTC. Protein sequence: CSATQGLYSSYEQYF.

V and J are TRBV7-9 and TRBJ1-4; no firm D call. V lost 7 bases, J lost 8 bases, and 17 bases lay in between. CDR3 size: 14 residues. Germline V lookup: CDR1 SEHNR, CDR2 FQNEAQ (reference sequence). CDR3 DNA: TGTGCCAGCATCGAAGGGAATGGTTTAGAAAAACTGTTTTTT. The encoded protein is CASIEGNGLEKLFF.

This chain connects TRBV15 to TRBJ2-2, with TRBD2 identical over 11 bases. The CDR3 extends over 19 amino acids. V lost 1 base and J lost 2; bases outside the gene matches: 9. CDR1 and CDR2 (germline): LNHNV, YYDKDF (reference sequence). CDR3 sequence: CATSRGALGLADNTGELFF. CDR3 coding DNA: TGTGCCACCAGCAGAGGTGCCCTGGGACTAGCGGACAACACCGGGGAGCTGTTTTTT.

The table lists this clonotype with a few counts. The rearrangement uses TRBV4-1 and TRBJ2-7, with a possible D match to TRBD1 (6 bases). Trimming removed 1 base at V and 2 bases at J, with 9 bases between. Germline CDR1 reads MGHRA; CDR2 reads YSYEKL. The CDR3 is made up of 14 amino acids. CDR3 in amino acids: CASSQVGTTYEQYF. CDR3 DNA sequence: TGCGCCAGCAGCCAAGTCGGGACAACCTACGAGCAGTACTTC.

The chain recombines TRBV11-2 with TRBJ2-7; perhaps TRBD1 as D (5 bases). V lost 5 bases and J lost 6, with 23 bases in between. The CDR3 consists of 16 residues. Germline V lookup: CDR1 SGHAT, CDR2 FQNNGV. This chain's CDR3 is CASSASPYRTQGEQYF. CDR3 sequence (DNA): TGTGCCAGCAGCGCTAGTCCCTACCGAACCCAGGGCGAGCAGTACTTC.

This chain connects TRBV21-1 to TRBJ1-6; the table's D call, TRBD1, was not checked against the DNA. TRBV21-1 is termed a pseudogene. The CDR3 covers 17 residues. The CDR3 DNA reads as TGTGCCAGCAGCCCGACGGGACAGAGCTCCTATAATTCACCCCTCCACTTT. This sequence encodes CASSPTGQSSYNSPLHF.

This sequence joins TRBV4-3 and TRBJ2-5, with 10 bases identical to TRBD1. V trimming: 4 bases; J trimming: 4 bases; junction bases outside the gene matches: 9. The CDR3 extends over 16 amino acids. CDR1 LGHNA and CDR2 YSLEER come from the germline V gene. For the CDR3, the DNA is TGCGCCAGCAGCCTTCGGACAGGGGGAGGCGGAGAGACCCAGTACTTC. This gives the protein CASSLRTGGGGETQYF.

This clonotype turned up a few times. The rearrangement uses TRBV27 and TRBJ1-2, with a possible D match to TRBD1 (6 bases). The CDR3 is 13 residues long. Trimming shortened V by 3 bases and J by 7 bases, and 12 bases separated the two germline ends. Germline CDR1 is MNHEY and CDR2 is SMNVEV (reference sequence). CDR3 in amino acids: CASSFEGVGGYTF. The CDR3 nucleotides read TGTGCCAGCAGTTTTGAGGGGGTAGGTGGCTACACCTTC.

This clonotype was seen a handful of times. CDR3 bases: TGTGCCATCAGTTATGCCCCTAGCGGTTCCTACGAGCAGTACTTC. It encodes CAISYAPSGSYEQYF. This chain uses TRBV10-3 with TRBJ2-7; 7 bases align to TRBD2. Trimming at V came to 5 bases and at J to 1 base, leaving 8 bases not matched to a gene. The CDR3 runs 15 residues. Germline CDR1 reads ENHRY; CDR2 reads SYGVKD.

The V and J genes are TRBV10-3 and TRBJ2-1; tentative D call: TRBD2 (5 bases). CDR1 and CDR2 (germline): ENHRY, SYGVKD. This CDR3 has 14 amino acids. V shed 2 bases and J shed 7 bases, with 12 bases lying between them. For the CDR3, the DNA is TGTGCCATCAGTGAGGAAACTAGTATAAATGAGCAGTTCTTC. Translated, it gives CAISEETSINEQFF.

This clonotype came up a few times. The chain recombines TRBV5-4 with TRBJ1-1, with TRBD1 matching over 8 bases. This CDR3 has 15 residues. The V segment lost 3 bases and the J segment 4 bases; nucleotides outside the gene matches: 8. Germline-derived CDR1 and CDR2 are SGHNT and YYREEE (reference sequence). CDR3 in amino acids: CASSSTNTGGTEAFF. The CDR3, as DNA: TGTGCCAGCAGCTCGACGAATACAGGGGGCACTGAAGCTTTCTTT.

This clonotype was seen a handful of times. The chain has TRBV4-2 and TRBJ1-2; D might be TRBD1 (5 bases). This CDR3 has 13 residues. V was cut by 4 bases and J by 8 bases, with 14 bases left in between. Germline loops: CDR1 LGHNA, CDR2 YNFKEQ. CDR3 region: CASSPYTHRGYTF. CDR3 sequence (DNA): TGTGCCAGCAGCCCCTACACGCACAGGGGCTACACCTTC.

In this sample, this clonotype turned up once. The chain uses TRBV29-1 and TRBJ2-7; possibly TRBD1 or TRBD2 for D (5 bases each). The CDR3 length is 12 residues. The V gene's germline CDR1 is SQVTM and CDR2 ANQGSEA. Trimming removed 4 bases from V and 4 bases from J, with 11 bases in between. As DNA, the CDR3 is TGCAGCGTTGGCAGGGCGGGTTACGAGCAGTACTTC. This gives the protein CSVGRAGYEQYF.